A single sample is the source of the 22 T cell receptor beta chains below, sequenced in a study of memory CD4+ T cells and cytomegalovirus serostatus. Single viable CD3+CD4+CD8-CD45RO+ cells were sorted as the memory CD4+ T cells. Sequenced by immunoSEQ multiplex PCR; TCRdb stores in-frame clones only, minus some. Of 70,000 or so clones detected, roughly 78% appear once; the ten largest clones hold approximately 2.4%. Sequencing was performed on memory CD4+ T cells from blood. The receptors were sampled from an adult in good health and CMV-seropositive.

This clone was observed a few times. The V call is TRBV2, the J call TRBJ2-3; D is unresolved. CDR3 size: 15 residues. Germline V gene sequence: CDR1 SNHLY, CDR2 FYNNEI. The V gene lost 4 bases and the J gene lost 5 bases, with 16 bases spanning the gap. The CDR3 DNA follows: TGTGCCAGCAGTGTGCTTGACATCCTTGGAGATACGCAGTATTTT. Protein product: CASSVLDILGDTQYF.

The rearrangement links TRBV27 to TRBJ2-1; D ambiguous. V lost 6 bases and J lost 9, with 12 bases in between. The germline V gene has CDR1 MNHEY and CDR2 SMNVEV (reference sequence). The CDR3 has 12 residues. The CDR3 DNA follows: TGTGCCAGCAGCTCCTCCCTCGGTGAGCAGTTCTTC. Its translation: CASSSSLGEQFF.

The chain joins TRBV11-2 to TRBJ1-2; D is perhaps TRBD1 (5 bases). Trimming shortened V by 1 base and J by 2 bases, and 11 bases separated the two germline ends. CDR3 length: 15 residues. The V gene's germline CDR1 is SGHAT and CDR2 FQNNGV. CDR3 protein: CASSLGPRGNYGYTF. The CDR3, as DNA: TGTGCCAGCAGCTTAGGTCCGCGGGGCAACTATGGCTACACCTTC.

This chain connects TRBV5-4 to TRBJ1-2, with 9 bases identical to TRBD1. CDR3 length: 15 amino acids. V dropped 4 bases and J dropped 8; count of bases not matched to a gene: 12. CDR1 is SGHNT and CDR2 is YYREEE in the germline V gene (reference sequence). The CDR3 protein is CASSDPRDRAWGYTF. The CDR3 nucleotides read TGTGCCAGCAGCGATCCCCGGGACAGGGCCTGGGGCTACACCTTC.

The DNA of the CDR3 is TGTGCCAGCAGCTTGTCAACCTACAGCGATGGCTACACCTTC. Encoded protein: CASSLSTYSDGYTF. V and J are TRBV5-4 and TRBJ1-2; D unclear. The CDR3 spans 14 residues. From germline, CDR1 is SGHNT and CDR2 YYREEE (reference sequence). The V gene lost 1 base and the J gene lost 6 bases, with 13 bases spanning the gap.

The CDR3 loop reads CAWSARRGQRQFF. The CDR3 DNA reads as TGTGCCTGGAGTGCCCGTCGGGGACAGCGCCAGTTCTTC. The V call is TRBV30, the J call TRBJ2-1, with 7 nucleotides matching TRBD1. V gave up 1 base and J gave up 13 bases; unmatched junction bases: 10. The CDR3 is made up of 13 amino acids. CDR1 is GTSNPN, CDR2 SVGIG, per germline (reference sequence).

This clone was seen a handful of times. The rearrangement links TRBV6-6 to TRBJ1-2; the D is unclear. The V and J ends lost 8 bases and 3 bases respectively, with 13 bases between them. The CDR3 contains 13 residues. Germline V CDR1 and CDR2: MNHNY, SVGAGI (reference sequence). CDR3 sequence (DNA): TGTGCCAGCTCCCTCGGGGTTGACTATGGCTACACCTTC. Translation gives CASSLGVDYGYTF.

This chain connects TRBV7-2 to TRBJ1-5; D unresolved. The CDR3 contains 15 residues. Trimming left V 5 bases short and J 4 bases short, with 15 bases between. Germline CDR1 SGHTA, CDR2 FQGNSA. In DNA form, the CDR3 reads TGTGCCAGCAGCGTAGACACCATGAGAAATCAGCCCCAGCATTTT. It encodes CASSVDTMRNQPQHF.

The chain couples TRBV4-3 to TRBJ1-2; D call uncertain. CDR1 is LGHNA, CDR2 YSLEER, per germline. The CDR3 sequence is 14 residues long. Deletions cut 0 bases from V and 0 bases from J, with 5 bases between. Here the CDR3 reads CASSQERANYGYTF. CDR3 bases: TGCGCCAGCAGCCAAGAGAGAGCTAACTATGGCTACACCTTC.

The V and J genes are TRBV5-4 and TRBJ1-6; D not resolved. The ends were cut back, 0 bases at V and 7 bases at J, with 8 bases in the middle. There are 14 residues in the CDR3. Germline V gene sequence: CDR1 SGHNT, CDR2 YYREEE (reference sequence). CDR3 in DNA: TGTGCCAGCAGCTTGGCGTTTGGGAATTCACCCCTCCACTTT. Its translation: CASSLAFGNSPLHF.

On this clone itself: Other DNA sequences in the sample encode the same CDR3. The V and J genes are TRBV6-5 and TRBJ1-1; no firm D call. This CDR3 has 13 residues. CDR1 is MNHEY and CDR2 is SVGAGI in the germline V gene. The V and J ends lost 0 bases and 3 bases respectively, with 5 bases between them. CDR3 in DNA: TGTGCCAGCAGTTACTCGGCCGACACTGAAGCTTTCTTT. Its translation is CASSYSADTEAFF.

This rearrangement joins TRBV30 to TRBJ1-2; the D is unclear. The CDR3 has 13 amino acids. The V end lost 0 bases, the J end lost 5 bases, and 10 bases lay between the germline ends. CDR1 and CDR2 from the germline V gene are GTSNPN and SVGIG (reference sequence). The chain's CDR3 is CAWSVGRLYGYTF. The CDR3 nucleotides are TGTGCCTGGAGTGTGGGCCGTCTTTATGGCTACACCTTC.

V usage is TRBV4-1 and J usage is TRBJ1-6, with D unresolved. V was pared by 4 bases and J by 7 bases, with 11 bases between. CDR3 length equals 14 residues. Germline CDR1 and CDR2: MGHRA and YSYEKL. DNA of the CDR3: TGCGCCAGCAGCCCCGAATCGGGGAATTCACCCCTCCACTTT. Its translation is CASSPESGNSPLHF.

The chain carries TRBV27 and TRBJ1-5; D is perhaps TRBD1 (6 bases). The V gene lost 3 bases and the J gene lost 6 bases, with 12 bases spanning the gap. The CDR3 has 14 amino acids. CDR1 is MNHEY, CDR2 SMNVEV, per germline (reference sequence). CDR3 DNA: TGTGCCAGCAGTTTCAGGGGTGGAAGTCAGCCCCAGCATTTT. Translated, it gives CASSFRGGSQPQHF.

The chain uses TRBV7-9 and TRBJ1-2; D gene unclear. In germline, CDR1 is SEHNR, CDR2 FQNEAQ (reference sequence). V was pared by 3 bases and J by 4 bases, with 12 bases between. CDR3 size: 14 residues. The CDR3 nucleotides read TGTGCCAGCAGCTTCGGCAGTTTCCCCTATGGCTACACCTTC. Its protein is CASSFGSFPYGYTF.

The CDR3 protein is CASRGQREEGEKLFF. Written as DNA, the CDR3 is TGTGCCAGCAGGGGACAGCGTGAAGAAGGTGAAAAACTGTTTTTT. J is TRBJ1-4 and V is TRBV2, with TRBD1 identical over 7 bases. Per germline, CDR1 SNHLY and CDR2 FYNNEI. The junction had 11 bases not matched to a gene; V was cut back by 6 bases and J by 7 bases. The CDR3 contains 15 residues.

The chain uses TRBV28 and TRBJ2-7; TRBD2 matches at 7 bases. V dropped 6 bases and J dropped 6; count of bases not matched to a gene: 5. The germline gives CDR1 MDHEN, CDR2 SYDVKM. The CDR3 is 12 residues long. The CDR3 region is CASSWGGFEQYF. For the CDR3, the DNA is TGTGCCAGCAGCTGGGGGGGGTTCGAGCAGTACTTC.

The chain employs TRBV28 and TRBJ2-7; D gene uncertain. This CDR3 spans 12 amino acids. Trimming cost V 5 bases and J 9 bases, with 14 bases left between them. Germline V CDR1 and CDR2: MDHEN, SYDVKM. CDR3 protein: CASSTGSRRQYV. Here the CDR3 DNA reads TGTGCCAGCAGTACGGGTTCCAGGAGGCAGTACGTC.

V is TRBV5-6 and J is TRBJ1-1, with D unresolved. Germline CDR1 is SGHDT and CDR2 is YYEEEE. V dropped 1 base and J dropped 2 bases, with 6 bases sitting between them. CDR3 length equals 13 residues. The CDR3 sequence is CASSLPANTEAFF. The DNA for the CDR3 is TGTGCCAGCAGCTTGCCGGCAAACACTGAAGCTTTCTTT. The full variable domain, in which reference TRBV5-6 and TRBJ1-1 provide the parts outside the CDR3, is DAGVTQSPTHLIKTRGQQVTLRCSPKSGHDTVSWYQQALGQGPQFIFQYYEEEERQRGNFPDRFSGHQFPNYSSELNVNALLLGDSALYLCASSLPANTEAFFGQGTRLTVV.

This chain joins TRBV6-6 and TRBJ1-4, with unresolved D. With 2 bases removed from V and 8 bases from J, the gap between germline ends came to 15 bases. CDR1 is MNHNY, CDR2 SVGAGI, per germline (reference sequence). The CDR3 has 15 residues. Here the CDR3 DNA reads TGTGCCAGCAGTTACCTAGGGTTGGAGTCCGAAAAACTGTTTTTT. Translation: CASSYLGLESEKLFF.

CDR3 in DNA: TGTGCCAGCAGCCCGACAGGGACCGAGACCCAGTACTTC. This gives the protein CASSPTGTETQYF. The gene calls are TRBV7-6 and TRBJ2-5, with 7 bases identical to TRBD1. V lost 5 bases and J lost 5; bases outside the gene matches: 5. Germline CDR1 is SGHVS and CDR2 is FNYEAQ. CDR3 length: 13 residues.

V and J are TRBV5-1 and TRBJ1-1; a weak D match, TRBD1 (5 bases). The CDR3 spans 13 residues. CDR1 SGHRS and CDR2 YFSETQ come from the germline V gene. The V and J ends lost 3 bases and 6 bases respectively, with 12 bases between them. Written as DNA, the CDR3 is TGCGCCAGCAGCTGGGCCGGGACCGCTGAAGCTTTCTTT. Residues: CASSWAGTAEAFF.